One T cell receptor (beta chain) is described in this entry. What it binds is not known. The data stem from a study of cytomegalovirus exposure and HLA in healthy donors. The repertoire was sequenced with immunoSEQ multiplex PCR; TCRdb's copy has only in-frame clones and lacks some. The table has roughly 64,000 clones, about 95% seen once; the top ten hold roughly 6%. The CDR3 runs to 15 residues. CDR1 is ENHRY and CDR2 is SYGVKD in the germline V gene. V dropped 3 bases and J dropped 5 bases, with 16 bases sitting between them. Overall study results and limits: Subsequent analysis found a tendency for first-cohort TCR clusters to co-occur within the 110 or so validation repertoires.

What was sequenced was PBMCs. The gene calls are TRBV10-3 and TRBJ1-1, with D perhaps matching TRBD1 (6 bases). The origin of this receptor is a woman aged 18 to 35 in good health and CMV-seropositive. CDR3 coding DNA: TGTGCCATCAGTGACGATATTGGGGGCCTGACTGAAGCTTTCTTT. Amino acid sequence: CAISDDIGGLTEAFF.